This TCR beta chain derives from a study of cytomegalovirus exposure and HLA in healthy donors. Broader study findings: The authors assumed roughly uniform sequencing depth across donors for presence/absence analyses. Per published reports, the classifier diagnosed cytomegalovirus status with high specificity and sensitivity. Among CMV-associated TCR beta chains, most appeared HLA-restricted in a later analysis.

Note on this clone: Its antigen is still unknown.

Germline lookup yields CDR1 LNHDA and CDR2 SQIVND (reference sequence). The junction had 10 bases not matched to a gene; V was cut back by 4 bases and J by 4 bases. The CDR3 sequence is 16 residues long. The PCR had 60 Vbeta and 13 Jbeta primers. Profiling relied on immunoSEQ multiplex PCR, and the TCRdb table lists in-frame clones only, not all of them. The sample has 120,000 to 150,000 clones, roughly 85% seen once. Sequencing used PBMCs. The chain joins TRBV19 to TRBJ2-5, with 9 bases fitting TRBD1. The sequence derives from a male donor in good health and CMV-seronegative. The CDR3 DNA sequence: TGTGCCAGTAGTAGGTATACAGGGGGCGCTTTAGAGACCCAGTACTTC. Translating it yields CASSRYTGGALETQYF.